This entry lists 27 T cell receptor beta chains sequenced from one sample in a study of cytomegalovirus exposure and HLA in healthy donors. Primers included in the PCR were 60 Vbeta and 13 Jbeta primers. The assay was immunoSEQ multiplex PCR, and TCRdb's table has in-frame clones only and misses some. Seen here are roughly 170,000 clones, roughly 84% observed once, and the top ten hold more than 0.85%. Sequenced input: PBMCs. The receptors were sampled from a man aged 25 to 45 in good health and CMV-seronegative.

This chain connects TRBV4-3 to TRBJ2-7; 7 nucleotides align to TRBD2. The V and J ends lost 1 base and 3 bases, in that order; junction bases with no gene match: 3. CDR1 and CDR2 (germline): LGHNA, YSLEER. There are 14 residues in the CDR3. The DNA of the CDR3 is TGCGCCAGCAGCCAAGTGGGCGGGAGCTACGAGCAGTACTTC. Protein: CASSQVGGSYEQYF.

This clone was observed a handful of times. The genes are TRBV6-1 and TRBJ2-1; D may be TRBD1 (5 bases). Germline loops: CDR1 MNHNS, CDR2 SASEGT. The CDR3 runs to 13 residues. Trimming took 2 bases from V and 10 from J, leaving 12 bases between them. CDR3: CASSERPRGEQFF. CDR3 nucleotides: TGTGCCAGCAGTGAAAGGCCAAGGGGAGAGCAGTTCTTC.

This sequence joins TRBV21-1 and TRBJ2-7; TRBD2 is the table's D call and was not checked against the DNA. TRBV21-1 is described as a pseudogene. CDR3 length: 19 residues. The CDR3 DNA reads as TGTGCCAGCAGCAAAGTACGCCTAGCAGACAAGGGGCGGGACCACGAGCAGTACTTC. It codes for CASSKVRLADKGRDHEQYF.

V and J are TRBV7-2 and TRBJ1-4; D perhaps matches TRBD1 (6 bases). Trimming pared 5 bases from V and 0 bases from J, leaving 10 bases between. CDR3 size: 15 residues. Germline values: CDR1 SGHTA, CDR2 FQGNSA. The CDR3 coding sequence is TGTGCCAGCAGCCTGTCAGGGGCAACTAATGAAAAACTGTTTTTT. It encodes CASSLSGATNEKLFF. Based on the CDR3 plus reference TRBV7-2 and TRBJ1-4, the full variable domain is GAGVSQSPSNKVTEKGKDVELRCDPISGHTALYWYRQSLGQGLEFLIYFQGNSAPDKSGLPSDRFSAERTGGSVSTLTIQRTQQEDSAVYLCASSLSGATNEKLFFGSGTQLSVL.

V gene TRBV5-1 combines with J gene TRBJ1-4; maybe TRBD1 (6 bases). Germline V CDR1 and CDR2: SGHRS, YFSETQ. The germline V and J ends were trimmed by 2 bases and 6 bases, with 14 bases remaining between them. CDR3 length: 15 amino acids. The CDR3 sequence: CASSFQTGADEKLFF. CDR3 DNA: TGCGCCAGCAGCTTTCAGACAGGCGCTGATGAAAAACTGTTTTTT.

A remark on this clone: Other DNA sequences of this sample code for an identical CDR3. The chain uses TRBV6-5 and TRBJ2-1; D may be TRBD2 (6 bases). CDR1 MNHEY and CDR2 SVGAGI come from the germline V gene. This CDR3 spans 16 amino acids. Trimming removed 0 bases from V and 3 bases from J, with 12 bases in between. In DNA, the CDR3 is TGTGCCAGCAGTTACTCCACGGGAGAGTTCTACAATGAGCAGTTCTTC. Amino acids: CASSYSTGEFYNEQFF.

The chain joins TRBV7-9 to TRBJ2-7, with D perhaps TRBD2 (6 bases). V was trimmed by 2 bases and J by 4 bases, leaving 15 bases between them. Germline CDR1 is SEHNR and CDR2 is FQNEAQ (reference sequence). This CDR3 is built from 15 residues. The CDR3 sequence is CASSLPSRGPYEQYF. CDR3 DNA: TGTGCCAGCAGCTTACCGTCGCGGGGCCCGTACGAGCAGTACTTC.

Turning to this clone: The same CDR3 can be traced to other DNA sequences in this sample. The chain recombines TRBV4-3 with TRBJ2-1; perhaps TRBD2 as D (5 bases). Trimming took 0 bases from V and 9 from J, leaving 21 bases between them. The CDR3 is made up of 17 amino acids. CDR1 is LGHNA and CDR2 is YSLEER in the germline V gene. The CDR3, as DNA: TGCGCCAGCAGCCAAGATACTACGGGGTCCTTGACGGGTGAGCAGTTCTTC. Translation gives CASSQDTTGSLTGEQFF.

V usage is TRBV19 and J usage is TRBJ1-2, with D perhaps TRBD1 (6 bases). V lost 3 bases to trimming and J lost 5 bases, with 16 bases between them. Germline CDR1 reads LNHDA; CDR2 reads SQIVND (reference sequence). The CDR3 is made up of 15 amino acids. CDR3 in amino acids: CASSIGGLIEYGYTF. CDR3 bases: TGTGCCAGTAGTATTGGGGGCCTCATCGAATATGGCTACACCTTC.

This sequence joins TRBV6-5 and TRBJ2-7, with TRBD2 matching over 10 bases. The trim removed 6 bases at V and 0 bases at J, leaving 5 bases unmatched. The CDR3 consists of 15 residues. Germline-derived CDR1 and CDR2 are MNHEY and SVGAGI. CDR3 in amino acids: CASRKAGGISYEQYF. The DNA of the CDR3 is TGTGCCAGCAGAAAAGCGGGGGGGATCTCCTACGAGCAGTACTTC.

This chain joins TRBV7-6 and TRBJ1-4; D might be TRBD1 (6 bases). CDR3 length equals 15 residues. With 5 bases removed from V and 10 bases from J, the gap between germline ends came to 20 bases. Germline values: CDR1 SGHVS, CDR2 FNYEAQ. Here the CDR3 reads CASSPLRDTDGKLFF. The DNA for the CDR3 is TGTGCCAGCAGCCCCTTGAGGGACACGGACGGAAAACTGTTTTTT.

The genes are TRBV6-1 and TRBJ2-7, with D possibly being TRBD2 (5 bases). V was cut by 2 bases and J by 6 bases, with 14 bases left in between. The CDR3 loop spans 14 amino acids. CDR1 is MNHNS and CDR2 is SASEGT in the germline V gene. In nucleotides, the CDR3 is TGTGCCAGCAGTGAATCTCCGGGATTTGGCGAGCAGTACTTC. Translated: CASSESPGFGEQYF.

The CDR3 spells CASTLGSWEYTEAFF. The CDR3 DNA reads as TGTGCCAGCACTCTAGGGTCCTGGGAGTACACTGAAGCTTTCTTT. This chain joins TRBV6-6 and TRBJ1-1; no definite D call. The CDR3 contains 15 residues. In germline, CDR1 is MNHNY, CDR2 SVGAGI (reference sequence). V was cut by 7 bases and J by 3 bases, with 18 bases left in between.

The rearrangement joins TRBV23-1 to TRBJ1-1; weak D call: TRBD1 (6 bases). TRBV23-1 is identified as an open reading frame with a role that is uncertain. This CDR3 is 17 amino acids long. The V gene lost 0 bases and the J gene lost 1 base, with 15 bases spanning the gap. The CDR3 region is CASSQSGGGHWNTEAFF. The CDR3, as DNA: TGCGCCAGCAGTCAATCGGGGGGGGGACACTGGAACACTGAAGCTTTCTTT.

The chain carries TRBV6-5 and TRBJ1-1, with unresolved D. CDR3 length: 14 amino acids. Germline CDR1 MNHEY, CDR2 SVGAGI. V was trimmed by 0 bases and J by 3 bases, leaving 8 bases between them. The CDR3, as DNA: TGTGCCAGCAGTTACTCGAGGTTCGACACTGAAGCTTTCTTT. This translates into CASSYSRFDTEAFF.

In its sample, this clone was seen once. This CDR3 is CASSLGFSRYTF. The CDR3 bases are TGTGCCAGCAGCTTAGGATTTAGTCGCTACACCTTC. The rearrangement joins TRBV7-2 to TRBJ1-2; D remains unclear. The germline V and J ends were trimmed by 1 base and 9 bases, with 9 bases remaining between them. The CDR3 spans 12 residues. Looked up from germline, CDR1 is SGHTA and CDR2 is FQGNSA.

The chain uses TRBV5-4 and TRBJ2-1, with a weak D call TRBD2 (6 bases). The CDR3 is made up of 16 amino acids. V lost 3 bases and J 3 bases, leaving 16 bases between the germline ends. Germline CDR1 SGHNT, CDR2 YYREEE (reference sequence). The CDR3 coding sequence is TGTGCCAGCAGCTCAACGCCGGGGGATAACTACAATGAGCAGTTCTTC. Amino acid sequence: CASSSTPGDNYNEQFF.

With regard to this clone: The junction shows a germline mismatch at one end, possibly a read error. The V call is TRBV5-4, the J call TRBJ1-2; 7 bases map to TRBD1. The CDR3 has 12 amino acids. Germline V gene sequence: CDR1 SGHNT, CDR2 YYREEE (reference sequence). The CDR3 protein is CASSLVGQSRRF. The CDR3 nucleotides are TGTGCCAGCAGCTTGGTGGGACAGTCGCGCCGCTTC.

The chain links TRBV5-1 to TRBJ2-2, with D maybe TRBD1 (6 bases). This CDR3 contains 15 residues. With 3 bases removed from V and 1 base from J, the gap between germline ends came to 10 bases. CDR1 is SGHRS and CDR2 is YFSETQ in the germline V gene. The DNA for the CDR3 is TGCGCCAGCAGCTGGGGGCGCTTGAACACCGGGGAGCTGTTTTTT. It encodes CASSWGRLNTGELFF.

V and J are TRBV19 and TRBJ2-7; a weak D match, TRBD2 (5 bases). Germline V gives CDR1 LNHDA, CDR2 SQIVND (reference sequence). V lost 3 bases and J 7 bases, leaving 16 bases between the germline ends. The CDR3 loop spans 14 amino acids. In DNA form, the CDR3 reads TGTGCCAGTAGTATGCGGGTGCGCGCGTGGGAGCAGTACTTC. Translating gives CASSMRVRAWEQYF.

This chain joins TRBV6-5 and TRBJ2-7; D may be TRBD2 (6 bases). From germline, CDR1 is MNHEY and CDR2 SVGAGI. This CDR3 region has 15 residues. V was clipped by 0 bases and J by 2 bases, with 11 bases between them. CDR3: CASSYSGLTTYEQYF. As DNA, the CDR3 is TGTGCCAGCAGTTACTCTGGACTAACTACCTACGAGCAGTACTTC.

The gene calls are TRBV25-1 and TRBJ2-6, with TRBD1 as a possible D gene (6 bases). This CDR3 comprises 17 residues. Germline V lookup: CDR1 MGHDK, CDR2 SYGVNS. V was shortened by 0 bases and J by 4 bases, with 13 bases between the two germline ends. The DNA of the CDR3 is TGTGCCAGCAGTGAATACACAGGGCCCTTGGGGGCCAACGTCCTGACTTTC. This translates into CASSEYTGPLGANVLTF.

The chain carries TRBV10-1 and TRBJ2-1; 11 bases match TRBD2. Germline CDR1 and CDR2: WNHNN and SYGVQD (reference sequence). Germline trimming cut 4 bases from V and 13 bases from J; bases unmatched to any gene: 9. This CDR3 has 14 residues. DNA of the CDR3: TGCGCCAGCAGTGCAGGCCTAGCGGGGGGCGGACAGTTCTTC. It specifies CASSAGLAGGGQFF.

The gene calls are TRBV27 and TRBJ2-3; 9 positions match TRBD1. V lost 6 bases and J lost 1; bases outside the gene matches: 2. From germline, CDR1 is MNHEY and CDR2 SMNVEV (reference sequence). The CDR3 length is 14 residues. Here the CDR3 reads CASSRTGGTDTQYF. In nucleotides, the CDR3 is TGTGCCAGCAGCCGGACAGGGGGCACAGATACGCAGTATTTT.

This clone was detected only a few times. The rearrangement links TRBV19 to TRBJ2-7; 8 bases align to TRBD1. The germline gives CDR1 LNHDA, CDR2 SQIVND (reference sequence). The V segment lost 5 bases and the J segment 2 bases; nucleotides outside the gene matches: 5. The CDR3 covers 14 residues. The CDR3 spells CASSPGQAPYEQYF. The CDR3 coding sequence is TGTGCCAGTAGTCCGGGACAGGCCCCCTACGAGCAGTACTTC.

The V call is TRBV19, the J call TRBJ1-2; D gene uncertain. CDR3 size: 13 residues. V lost 7 bases to trimming and J lost 1 base, with 10 bases between them. Per the germline V gene, CDR1 is LNHDA and CDR2 is SQIVND (reference sequence). The CDR3 loop reads CASTTEINYGYTF. The CDR3 DNA reads as TGTGCCAGTACCACCGAGATTAACTATGGCTACACCTTC.

The chain is built from TRBV7-2 and TRBJ2-1; weak D call: TRBD2 (6 bases). The germline V gene has CDR1 SGHTA and CDR2 FQGNSA. The CDR3 is 15 amino acids. The V gene lost 5 bases and the J gene lost 3 bases, with 14 bases spanning the gap. The CDR3 spells CASSLQRVIYNEQFF. The CDR3, as DNA: TGTGCCAGCAGCCTCCAGCGGGTCATCTACAATGAGCAGTTCTTC. The complete variable domain, with remaining parts taken from reference TRBV7-2 and TRBJ2-1, reads GAGVSQSPSNKVTEKGKDVELRCDPISGHTALYWYRQSLGQGLEFLIYFQGNSAPDKSGLPSDRFSAERTGGSVSTLTIQRTQQEDSAVYLCASSLQRVIYNEQFFGPGTRLTVL.